This TCR beta chain is drawn from a study of T cells after yellow fever vaccination. Study conclusions and caveats: FACS-sorted repertoires might harbor abundant contaminating clonotypes from the bulk population. Detected again after the booster were most primary-vaccination clones, at 95% to 98% CD4 and 70% to 90% CD8.

Production of TCR cDNA was by 5'RACE template switching, which also added a universal primer site and UMIs. TCRdb re-called the 5' RACE reads with MiXCR, one entry per CDR3 protein. The table shows roughly 240,000 distinct CDR3 sequences, with approximately 6.3% occurring only once. The V and J ends lost 3 bases and 7 bases, in that order; junction bases with no gene match: 0. The CDR3 is made up of 12 amino acids. Looked up from germline, CDR1 is LGHDT and CDR2 is YNNKEL (reference sequence). Ten or more counts support this clonotype. Antigen: not known. The receptor was isolated from a man aged 30 to 45 who received the YFV17D yellow fever vaccine. This specimen consisted of CD4+ T cells sorted from PBMCs, obtained on the day of the yellow fever booster vaccination. The chain employs TRBV3-1 and TRBJ2-4; 7 bases are a match to TRBD1. CDR3 in DNA: TGTGCCAGCAGCCAGGGACAGAACATTCAGTACTTC. It encodes CASSQGQNIQYF. Using reference TRBV3-1 and TRBJ2-4 for the parts outside the CDR3, the full variable domain is DTAVSQTPKYLVTQMGNDKSIKCEQNLGHDTMYWYKQDSKKFLKIMFSYNNKELIINETVPNRFSPKSPDKAHLNLHINSLELGDSAVYFCASSQGQNIQYFGAGTRLSVL.